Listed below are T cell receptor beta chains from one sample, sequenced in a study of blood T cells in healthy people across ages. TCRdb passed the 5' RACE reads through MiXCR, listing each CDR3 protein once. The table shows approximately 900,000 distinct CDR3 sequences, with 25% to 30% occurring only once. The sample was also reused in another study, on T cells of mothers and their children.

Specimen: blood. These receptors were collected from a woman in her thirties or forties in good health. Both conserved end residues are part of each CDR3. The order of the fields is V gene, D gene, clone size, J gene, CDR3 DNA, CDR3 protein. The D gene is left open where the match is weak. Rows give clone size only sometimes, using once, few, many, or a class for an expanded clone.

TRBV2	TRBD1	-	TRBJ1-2	TGTGCCAGCAGAAGACCGGGACAGGGGGCCCGGGGCTACACCTTC	CASRRPGQGARGYTF
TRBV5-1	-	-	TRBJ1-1	TGCGCCAGCAGCACGAGACCGACAGAGAACACTGAAGCTTTCTTT	CASSTRPTENTEAFF
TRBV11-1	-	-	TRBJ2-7	TGTGCCAGCAGCTTCACTACATCCTACGAGCAGTACTTC	CASSFTTSYEQYF
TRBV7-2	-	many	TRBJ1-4	TGTGCCAGCAGCTTAGCTCCCAATGAAAAACTGTTTTTT	CASSLAPNEKLFF
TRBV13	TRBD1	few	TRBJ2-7	TGTGCCAGCAGCACCTCGCGGACAGGGTACTCTTACGAGCAGTACTTC	CASSTSRTGYSYEQYF
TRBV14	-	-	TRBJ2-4	TGTGCCAGCAGCCAAGATTCCCCGTTACGCTCGAAAAACATTCAGTACTTC	CASSQDSPLRSKNIQYF
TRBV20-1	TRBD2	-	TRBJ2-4	TGCAGTGCGGTCCCGGGACTAGTCGCAAACATTCAGTACTTC	CSAVPGLVANIQYF
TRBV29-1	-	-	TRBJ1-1	TGCAGCGCCGTCCCGGGACGGAACACTGAAGCTTTCTTT	CSAVPGRNTEAFF
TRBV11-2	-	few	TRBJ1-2	TGTGCCAGCAGCCCTCTCGACAAATTCGGGGGCTACACCTTC	CASSPLDKFGGYTF
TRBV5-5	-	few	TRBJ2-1	TGTGCCAGCAGCTTAGGACCTGATGGCTACAATGAGCAGTTCTTC	CASSLGPDGYNEQFF
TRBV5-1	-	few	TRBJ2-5	TGCGCCAGCAGCTTGAACAGCGCCCTGGAGACCCAGTACTTC	CASSLNSALETQYF
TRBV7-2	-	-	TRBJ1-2	TGTGCCAGCAGCTTGATTTCGGATTATGGCTACACCTTC	CASSLISDYGYTF
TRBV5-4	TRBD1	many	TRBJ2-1	TGTGCCAGCAGCTTGGCCGGACAGGGATTCTCTGAGCAGTTCTTC	CASSLAGQGFSEQFF
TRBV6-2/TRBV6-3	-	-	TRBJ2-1	TGTGCCAGCAGTTCCTTTTCGGGGAATGAGCAGTTCTTC	CASSSFSGNEQFF
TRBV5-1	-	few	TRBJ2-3	TGCGCCAGCAGCTTTTTATGGGATTTTGGCACAGATACGCAGTATTTT	CASSFLWDFGTDTQYF
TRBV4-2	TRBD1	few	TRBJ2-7	TGTGCCAGCAGCCAAGCGAGGACAGGGTTCCACGAGCAGTACTTC	CASSQARTGFHEQYF
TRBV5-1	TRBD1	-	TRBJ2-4	TGCGCCAGCAGCCCGGGACAGGTAGTAGACATTCAGTACTTC	CASSPGQVVDIQYF
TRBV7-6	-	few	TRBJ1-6	TGTGCCAGCAGCCAAAGGGAAAGCTCCTATAATTCACCCCTCCACTTT	CASSQRESSYNSPLHF
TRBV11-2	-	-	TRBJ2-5	TGTGCCAGCAGCGCGACAGTCTCCCAAGAGACCCAGTACTTC	CASSATVSQETQYF
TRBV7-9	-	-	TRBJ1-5	TGTGCCAGCAGCCGACAACAAAATCAGCCCCAGCATTTT	CASSRQQNQPQHF
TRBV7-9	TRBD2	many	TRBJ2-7	TGTGCCAGCAGCCAAACTAGCGGGGTCTCCTACGAGCAGTACTTC	CASSQTSGVSYEQYF
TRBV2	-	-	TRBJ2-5	TGTGCCAGCACCTCAGGGAGGGAGACCCAGTACTTC	CASTSGRETQYF
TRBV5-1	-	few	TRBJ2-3	TGCGCCAGCACGGTAGGGGGTACAGATACGCAGTATTTT	CASTVGGTDTQYF
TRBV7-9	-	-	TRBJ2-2	TGTGCCAGCAGCGCCCGACTAGAAGCCGGGGAGCTGTTTTTT	CASSARLEAGELFF
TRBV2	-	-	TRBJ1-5	TGTGCCAGCCGAGACACCCCTTATCAGCCCCAGCATTTT	CASRDTPYQPQHF
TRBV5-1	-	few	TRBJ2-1	TGCGCCAGCAGCTCCCCGGTGGGGAATGAGCAGTTCTTC	CASSSPVGNEQFF
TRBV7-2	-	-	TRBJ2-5	TGTGCCAGCAGCCTAGGGGATTTAGAGACCCAGTACTTC	CASSLGDLETQYF
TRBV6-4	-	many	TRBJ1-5	TGTGCCAGCAGTGACAGTTATAGCAATCAGCCCCAGCATTTT	CASSDSYSNQPQHF
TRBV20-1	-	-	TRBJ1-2	TGCAGTGCTAGTATTACAGATACGCATGGCTACACCTTC	CSASITDTHGYTF
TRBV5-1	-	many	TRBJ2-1	TGCGCCAGCAGCTTGGGAGGGAAGTCCTACAATGAGCAGTTCTTC	CASSLGGKSYNEQFF
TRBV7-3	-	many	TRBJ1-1	TGTGCCAGCAGCCTAGGGCCGGACAGAGCGAACACTGAAGCTTTCTTT	CASSLGPDRANTEAFF
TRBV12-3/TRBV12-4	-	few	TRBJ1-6	TGTGCCAGCAGTTTAGAGGCAGGGGCAAATTCACCCCTCCACTTT	CASSLEAGANSPLHF
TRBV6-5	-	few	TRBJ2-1	TGTGCCAGCCGCCCCTCGTCCTCCTTGTACAATGAGCAGTTCTTC	CASRPSSSLYNEQFF
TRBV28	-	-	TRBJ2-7	TGTGCCAGCAAGGGCATGCCTCAAACCTACGAGCAGTACTTC	CASKGMPQTYEQYF
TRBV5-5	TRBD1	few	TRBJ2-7	TGTGCCAGCAGCTTATGGACAGGTGATTACGAGCAGTACTTC	CASSLWTGDYEQYF
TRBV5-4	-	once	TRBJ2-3	TGTGCCAGCAGTCCTACTAGAGCCGGCACAGATACGCAGTATTTT	CASSPTRAGTDTQYF
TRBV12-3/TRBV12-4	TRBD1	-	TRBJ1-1	TGTGCCAGCAGGCCACAGGGGGCAAACGCTGAAGCTTTCTTT	CASRPQGANAEAFF
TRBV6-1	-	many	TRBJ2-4	TGTGCCAGCAGAGTAGCCAAAAACATTCAGTACTTC	CASRVAKNIQYF
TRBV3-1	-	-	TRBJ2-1	TGTGCCAGCAGCCAAGATTGGACGGCTTGGGGGCAGTTCTTC	CASSQDWTAWGQFF
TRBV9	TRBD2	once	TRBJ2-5	TGTGCCAGCAGCCCCAGACTAGCGGGGTATGAGACCCAGTACTTC	CASSPRLAGYETQYF
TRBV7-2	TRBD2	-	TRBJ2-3	TGTGCCAGCAGCCGTCGGACTAGCGGGCGCACAGATACGCAGTATTTT	CASSRRTSGRTDTQYF
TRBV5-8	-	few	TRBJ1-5	TGTGCCAGCAGCCCGATATTGCGGGGTAGCAATCAGCCCCAGCATTTT	CASSPILRGSNQPQHF
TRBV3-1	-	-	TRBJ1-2	TGTGCCAGCAGCCCCTCAGAAGGGGCATTGGGCTACACCTTC	CASSPSEGALGYTF
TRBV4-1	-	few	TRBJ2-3	TGCGCCAGCAGCCCCCGGAGGCAGGGAAGCACAGATACGCAGTATTTT	CASSPRRQGSTDTQYF
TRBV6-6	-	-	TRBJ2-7	TGTGCCAGCAGTTATGGGGGCGGTCTCTCCTACGAGCAGTACTTC	CASSYGGGLSYEQYF
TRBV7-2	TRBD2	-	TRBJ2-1	TGTGCCAGCAGCTTAGCGGCTAGCGGGGTCCAAGAGACCCAGTTCTTC	CASSLAASGVQETQFF
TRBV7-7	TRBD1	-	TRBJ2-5	TGTGCTAGCAGCTCTAGGACAGGGGGCGTAGAGACCCAGTACTTC	CASSSRTGGVETQYF
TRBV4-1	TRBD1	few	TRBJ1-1	TGCGCCAGCAGCCGGGACAGGGGGCCGAACACTGAAGCTTTCTTT	CASSRDRGPNTEAFF
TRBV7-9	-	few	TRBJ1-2	TGTGCCAGCAGCTTTGGCCCCCGCCGCGGGGTCTATGGCTACACCTTC	CASSFGPRRGVYGYTF
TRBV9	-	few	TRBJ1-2	TGTGCCAGCAGCGTATCAGACAGTCGGCCCGTACGGGGCTACACCTTC	CASSVSDSRPVRGYTF
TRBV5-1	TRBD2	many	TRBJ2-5	TGCGCCAGCAGCCCTCGATTAGCGGGGAGGGGAGAGACCCAGTACTTC	CASSPRLAGRGETQYF
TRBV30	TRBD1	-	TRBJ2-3	TGTGCCTGGAGCCTGGACAGGGGCGCAGATACGCAGTATTTT	CAWSLDRGADTQYF
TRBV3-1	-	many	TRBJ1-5	TGTGCCAGCACCCCGGGCCAAAGCAATCAGCCCCAGCATTTT	CASTPGQSNQPQHF
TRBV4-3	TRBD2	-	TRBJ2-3	TGCGCCAGCAGCCTCGGAGGTGCGGGGGGAGGCACAGATACGCAGTATTTT	CASSLGGAGGGTDTQYF
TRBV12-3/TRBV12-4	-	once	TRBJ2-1	TGTGCCAGCAGTTCCTCGACCTCGCCCGGACGGCACAATGAGCAGTTCTTC	CASSSSTSPGRHNEQFF